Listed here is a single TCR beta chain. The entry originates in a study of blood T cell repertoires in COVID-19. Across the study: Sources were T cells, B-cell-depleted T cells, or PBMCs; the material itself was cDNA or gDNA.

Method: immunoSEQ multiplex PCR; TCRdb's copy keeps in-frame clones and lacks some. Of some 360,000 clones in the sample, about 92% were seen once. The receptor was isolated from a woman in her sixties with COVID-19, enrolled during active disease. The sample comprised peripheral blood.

CDR3 sequence reads: CASSLVSGGLYGYTF. The CDR3 coding sequence is TGTGCCAGCAGCTTAGTCTCAGGGGGCTTATATGGCTACACCTTC. The genes are TRBV7-9 and TRBJ1-2, with 8 bases that match TRBD1. V shed 1 base and J 5 bases; nucleotides not matched to a gene: 6. Germline values: CDR1 SEHNR, CDR2 FQNEAQ (reference sequence). The CDR3 consists of 15 residues.